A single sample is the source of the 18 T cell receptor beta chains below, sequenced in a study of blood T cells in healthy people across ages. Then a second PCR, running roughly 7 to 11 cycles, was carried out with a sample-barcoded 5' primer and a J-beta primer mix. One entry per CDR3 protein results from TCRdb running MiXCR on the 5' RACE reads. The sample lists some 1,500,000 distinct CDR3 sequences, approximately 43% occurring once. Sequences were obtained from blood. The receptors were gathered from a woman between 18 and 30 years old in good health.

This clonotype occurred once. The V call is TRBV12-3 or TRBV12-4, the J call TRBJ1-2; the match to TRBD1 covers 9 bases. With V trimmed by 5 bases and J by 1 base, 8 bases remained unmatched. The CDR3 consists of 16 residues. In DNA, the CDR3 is TGTGCCAGCAGTCCGTGGGACAGGGTGGTTAACTATGGCTACACCTTC. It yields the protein CASSPWDRVVNYGYTF.

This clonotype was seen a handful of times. In DNA, the CDR3 is TGTGCCAGCAGTTACAAGGTACCAGGTTACCTTTGGGGTGAGCAGTTCTTC. Its translation: CASSYKVPGYLWGEQFF. This chain joins TRBV6-5 and TRBJ2-1; no clear D gene. The CDR3 is 17 residues long. Trimming cost V 2 bases and J 9 bases, with 23 bases left between them. From germline, CDR1 is MNHEY and CDR2 SVGAGI.

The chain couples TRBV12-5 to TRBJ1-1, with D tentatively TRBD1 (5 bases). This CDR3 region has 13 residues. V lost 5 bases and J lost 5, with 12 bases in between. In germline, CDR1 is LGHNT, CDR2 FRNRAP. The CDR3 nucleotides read TGTGCTAGTGGTGTTTGGGGGAGGACTGAAGCTTTCTTT. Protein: CASGVWGRTEAFF. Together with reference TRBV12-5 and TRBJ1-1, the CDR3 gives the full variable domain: DARVTQTPRHKVTEMGQEVTMRCQPILGHNTVFWYRQTMMQGLELLAYFRNRAPLDDSGMPKDRFSAEMPDATLATLKIQPSEPRDSAVYFCASGVWGRTEAFFGQGTRLTVV.

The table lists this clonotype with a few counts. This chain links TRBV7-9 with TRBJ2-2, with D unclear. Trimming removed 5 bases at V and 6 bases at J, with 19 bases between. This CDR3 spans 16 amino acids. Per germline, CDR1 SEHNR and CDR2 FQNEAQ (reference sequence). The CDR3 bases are TGTGCCAGCAGCAGGGCGAGAGTAAAAGTGTCCGGGGAGCTGTTTTTT. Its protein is CASSRARVKVSGELFF.

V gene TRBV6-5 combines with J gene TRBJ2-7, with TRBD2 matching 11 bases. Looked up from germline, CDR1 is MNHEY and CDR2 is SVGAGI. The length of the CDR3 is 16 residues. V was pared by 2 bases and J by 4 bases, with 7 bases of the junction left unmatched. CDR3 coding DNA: TGTGCCAGCAGTTACCTTAGCGGGAGGGACGAATACGAGCAGTACTTC. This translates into CASSYLSGRDEYEQYF.

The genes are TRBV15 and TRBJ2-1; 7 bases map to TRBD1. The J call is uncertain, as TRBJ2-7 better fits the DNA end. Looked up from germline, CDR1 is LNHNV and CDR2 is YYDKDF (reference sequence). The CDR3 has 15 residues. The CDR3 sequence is CATSSYRGSSNEQYF. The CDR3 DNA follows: TGTGCCACCAGCAGTTACAGGGGATCCTCCAATGAGCAGTACTTC.

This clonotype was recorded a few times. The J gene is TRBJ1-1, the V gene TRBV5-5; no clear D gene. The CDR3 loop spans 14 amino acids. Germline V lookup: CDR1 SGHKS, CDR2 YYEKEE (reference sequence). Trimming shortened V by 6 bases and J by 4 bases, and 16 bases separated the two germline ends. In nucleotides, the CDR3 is TGTGCCAGCATCAACGCACCACCTAGCACTGAAGCTTTCTTT. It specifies CASINAPPSTEAFF.

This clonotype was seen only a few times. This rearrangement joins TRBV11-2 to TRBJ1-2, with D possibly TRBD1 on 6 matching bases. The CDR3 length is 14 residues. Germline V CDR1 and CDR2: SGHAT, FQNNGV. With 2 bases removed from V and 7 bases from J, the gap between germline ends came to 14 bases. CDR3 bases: TGTGCCAGCAGCTTAAACAGGGACATCGGTGGCTACACCTTC. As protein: CASSLNRDIGGYTF.

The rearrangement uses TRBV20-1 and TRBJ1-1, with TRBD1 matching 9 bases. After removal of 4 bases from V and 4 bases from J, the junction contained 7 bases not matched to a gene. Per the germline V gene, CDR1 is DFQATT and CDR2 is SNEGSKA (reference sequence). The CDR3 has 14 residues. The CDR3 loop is CSATVGQGFTEAFF. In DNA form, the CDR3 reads TGCAGTGCTACCGTAGGACAGGGGTTCACTGAAGCTTTCTTT.

The CDR3 spells CSAPLSGGACEQFF. CDR3 coding DNA: TGCAGTGCTCCCCTTAGCGGGGGGGCCTGTGAGCAGTTCTTC. V usage is TRBV20-1 and J usage is TRBJ2-1; 11 bases align to TRBD2. The CDR3 sequence is 14 residues long. Germline V gene data show CDR1 as DFQATT and CDR2 as SNEGSKA (reference sequence). The V gene end was trimmed by 5 bases and the J gene end by 9 bases; junction bases not matched to a gene: 9.

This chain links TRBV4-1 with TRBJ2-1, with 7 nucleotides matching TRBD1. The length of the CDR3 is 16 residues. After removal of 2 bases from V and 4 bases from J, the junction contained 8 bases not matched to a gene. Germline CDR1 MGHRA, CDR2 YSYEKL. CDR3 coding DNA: TGCGCCAGCAGCCAACAGACGGGACAGAAGTACAATGAGCAGTTCTTC. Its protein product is CASSQQTGQKYNEQFF.

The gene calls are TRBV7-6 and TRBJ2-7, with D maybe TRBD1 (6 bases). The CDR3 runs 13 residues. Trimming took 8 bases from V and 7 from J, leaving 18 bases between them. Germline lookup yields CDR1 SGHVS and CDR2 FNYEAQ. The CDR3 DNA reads TGTGCCAGCCAGGGGAGCTCCTACAATGAGCAGTACTTC. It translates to CASQGSSYNEQYF.

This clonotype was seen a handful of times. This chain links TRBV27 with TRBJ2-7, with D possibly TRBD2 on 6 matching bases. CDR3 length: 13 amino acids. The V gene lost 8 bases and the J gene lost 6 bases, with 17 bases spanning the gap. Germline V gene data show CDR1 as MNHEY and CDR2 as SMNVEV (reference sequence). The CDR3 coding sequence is TGTGCCAGCTCTTCGGGACTTTCAAGCGAGCAGTACTTC. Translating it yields CASSSGLSSEQYF.

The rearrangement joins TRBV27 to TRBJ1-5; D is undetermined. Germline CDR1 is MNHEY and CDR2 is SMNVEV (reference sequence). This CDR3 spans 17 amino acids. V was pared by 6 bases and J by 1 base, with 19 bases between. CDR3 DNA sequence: TGTGCCAGCAGCCCAGACCCTAGAAGTAGAAGCAATCAGCCCCAGCATTTT. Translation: CASSPDPRSRSNQPQHF.

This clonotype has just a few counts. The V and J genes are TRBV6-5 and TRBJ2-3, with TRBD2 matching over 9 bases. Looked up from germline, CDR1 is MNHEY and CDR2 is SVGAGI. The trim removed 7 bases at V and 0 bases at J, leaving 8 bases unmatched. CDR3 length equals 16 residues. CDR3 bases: TGTGCCAGCAACGCGGGAGGGTCCCGAAGCACAGATACGCAGTATTTT. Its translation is CASNAGGSRSTDTQYF.

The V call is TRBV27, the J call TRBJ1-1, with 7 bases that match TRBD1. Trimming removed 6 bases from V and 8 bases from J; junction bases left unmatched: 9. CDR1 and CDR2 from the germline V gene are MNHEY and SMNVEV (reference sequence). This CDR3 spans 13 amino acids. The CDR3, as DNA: TGTGCCAGCAGACGACAGGGAGTTCAAGAAGCTTTCTTT. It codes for CASRRQGVQEAFF.

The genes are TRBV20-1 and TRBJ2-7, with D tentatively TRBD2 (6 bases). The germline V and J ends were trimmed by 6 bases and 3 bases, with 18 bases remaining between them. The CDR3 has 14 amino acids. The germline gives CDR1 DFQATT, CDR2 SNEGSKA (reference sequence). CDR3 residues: CSAVGLGTLYEQYF. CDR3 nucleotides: TGCAGTGCCGTGGGACTGGGAACCCTCTACGAGCAGTACTTC.

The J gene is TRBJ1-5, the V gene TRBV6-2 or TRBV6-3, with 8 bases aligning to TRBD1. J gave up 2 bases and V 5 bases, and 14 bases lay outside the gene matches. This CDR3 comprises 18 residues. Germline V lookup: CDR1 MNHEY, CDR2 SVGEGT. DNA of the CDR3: TGTGCCAGCAGTCGCCAATGGGGACAGGCCTCGCGCAATCAGCCCCAGCATTTT. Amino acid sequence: CASSRQWGQASRNQPQHF.